This TCR beta chain came from a study of tumor-infiltrating lymphocytes in oesophageal squamous cell carcinoma. TCRdb analysed the PCR reads with MiXCR anew, one entry per CDR3 protein. The table has about 10,000 distinct CDR3 sequences, approximately 57% seen once. The CDR3 has 14 amino acids. Germline loops: CDR1 MDHEN, CDR2 SYDVKM. The receptor was derived from a female donor with esophageal squamous cell carcinoma. The sequencing input was esophageal tumor tissue. This rearrangement joins TRBV28 to TRBJ2-4; the match to TRBD1 covers 7 bases. The DNA end is more similar to TRBJ2-5, so the J call may be wrong. The CDR3 loop reads CASSSYRGQETQYF. CDR3 DNA: TGTGCCAGCAGTAGTTACAGGGGCCAAGAGACCCAGTACTTC.